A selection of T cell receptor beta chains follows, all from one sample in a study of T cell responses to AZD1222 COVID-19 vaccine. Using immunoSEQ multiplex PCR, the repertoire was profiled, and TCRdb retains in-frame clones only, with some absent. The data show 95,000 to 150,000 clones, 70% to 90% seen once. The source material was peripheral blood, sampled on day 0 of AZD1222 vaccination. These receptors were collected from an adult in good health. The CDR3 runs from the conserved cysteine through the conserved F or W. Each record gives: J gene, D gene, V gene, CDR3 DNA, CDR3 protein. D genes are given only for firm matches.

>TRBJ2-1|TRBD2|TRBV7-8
TGTGCCAGCAGCTTAGAAACTAGCGGGGGGGCAAACCAGTTCTTC
CASSLETSGGANQFF
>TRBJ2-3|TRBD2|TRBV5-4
TGTGCCAGCAGCTTGGGGCCCATAGCGGGACCGGGGAGTACGCAGTATTTT
CASSLGPIAGPGSTQYF
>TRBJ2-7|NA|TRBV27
TGTGCCAGCAGTCGCGACCCCAGGTCCTACGAGCAGTACTTC
CASSRDPRSYEQYF
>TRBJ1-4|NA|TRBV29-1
TGCAGCGTTGCCTTCCAGCTTAATGAAAAACTGTTTTTT
CSVAFQLNEKLFF
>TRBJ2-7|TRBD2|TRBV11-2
TGTGCCAGCAGCCCCGGGGGCCCAGCGGGAGTCAGCCCTTGGAGAGAGCAGTACTTC
CASSPGGPAGVSPWREQYF
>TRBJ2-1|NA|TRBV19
TGTGCCAGTAGAAGTTACAGGGATTCCTACAATGAGCAGTTCTTC
CASRSYRDSYNEQFF
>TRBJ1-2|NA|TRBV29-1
TGCAGCGGTGGGGCAGGGGTGGGGACTAACTATGGCTACACCTTC
CSGGAGVGTNYGYTF
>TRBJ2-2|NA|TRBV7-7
TGTGCCAGCAGCGACTGGACAGCGCGTGGCACCGGGGAGCTGTTTTTT
CASSDWTARGTGELFF
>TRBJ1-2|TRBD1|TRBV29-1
TGCAGCGCAGGACAGGGCGGCTTATTGGGCTACACCTTC
CSAGQGGLLGYTF
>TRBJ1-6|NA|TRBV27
TGTGCCAGCACCCCTGGACGGCCTAATTCACCCCTCCACTTT
CASTPGRPNSPLHF
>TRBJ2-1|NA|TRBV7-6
TGTGCCAGCAGCTTAGTCCAAGCGGGTGCCTACAATGAGCAGTTCTTC
CASSLVQAGAYNEQFF
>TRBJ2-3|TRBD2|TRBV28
TGTGCCAGCAGACCCCGGGAGGGCACAGATACGCAGTATTTT
CASRPREGTDTQYF
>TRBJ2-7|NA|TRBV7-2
TGTGCCAGCAGCCTAGTCCATGGTACAGACTACGAGCAGTACTTC
CASSLVHGTDYEQYF